These 15 T cell receptor beta chains were all obtained from the same sample, sequenced in a study of T cells in Graves' hyperthyroidism and ophthalmopathy. From RNA transcripts, TCR beta CDR3 regions were amplified. During a first-round RT-PCR of the TCR CDR3, the HTBI primer set was used. One entry per CDR3 protein, called by TCRdb with MiXCR from the multiplex PCR reads. Among roughly 550,000 distinct CDR3 sequences listed, 15% to 20% were seen once. Material: blood. These receptors all stem from a woman in her twenties or thirties with Graves' ophthalmopathy.

The rearrangement uses TRBV6-1 and TRBJ1-4, with D uncertain. CDR1 and CDR2 from the germline V gene are MNHNS and SASEGT. Trimming stripped 5 bases from V and 8 bases from J, with 9 bases between. The CDR3 has 12 amino acids. For the CDR3, the DNA is TGTGCCAGCAGTCCCTTTGGGGAAAAACTGTTTTTT. It codes for CASSPFGEKLFF.

This clonotype was recorded many times. The chain recombines TRBV3-1 with TRBJ2-7; D call uncertain. The germline V and J ends were trimmed by 0 bases and 5 bases, with 11 bases remaining between them. The CDR3 extends over 14 amino acids. Germline V gene lookup returns CDR1 LGHDT and CDR2 YNNKEL (reference sequence). The CDR3 protein is CASSQEASWDEQYF. In DNA form, the CDR3 reads TGTGCCAGCAGCCAAGAGGCTAGTTGGGACGAGCAGTACTTC.

A note on this clonotype: With a much larger clone just one base away, this may be a read error. The chain carries TRBV29-1 and TRBJ2-2; maybe TRBD2 (5 bases). CDR3 length equals 13 residues. Germline V gives CDR1 SQVTM, CDR2 ANQGSEA. The CDR3: CSVAQPDTGERFF. In DNA form, the CDR3 reads TGCAGCGTTGCCCAGCCTGACACCGGGGAGCGGTTTTTT.

This clonotype came up many times. The chain carries TRBV29-1 and TRBJ2-1, with 7 bases lining up with TRBD2. The J segment lost 3 bases and the V segment lost 3 bases, leaving 5 bases of the junction unmatched. There are 14 residues in the CDR3. Germline CDR1 SQVTM, CDR2 ANQGSEA. For the CDR3, the DNA is TGCAGCGTTGAGACAGCTAGCGGCTACAATGAGCAGTTCTTC. It translates to CSVETASGYNEQFF.

This clonotype appeared many times. V and J are TRBV18 and TRBJ1-1; the match to TRBD1 covers 9 bases. Germline V lookup: CDR1 KGHSH, CDR2 LQKENI. V shed 4 bases and J 0 bases; nucleotides not matched to a gene: 18. The CDR3 runs to 20 residues. This CDR3 is CASSRGQGRVFREMNTEAFF. DNA for the CDR3: TGTGCCAGCTCACGGGGACAGGGAAGGGTCTTTAGAGAGATGAACACTGAAGCTTTCTTT. Combining the CDR3 with reference TRBV18 and TRBJ1-1 gives the whole variable domain NAGVMQNPRHLVRRRGQEARLRCSPMKGHSHVYWYRQLPEEGLKFMVYLQKENIIDESGMPKERFSAEFPKEGPSILRIQQVVRGDSAAYFCASSRGQGRVFREMNTEAFFGQGTRLTVV.

This clonotype came up a few times. The V and J genes are TRBV13 and TRBJ2-7, with 8 bases matching TRBD2. The CDR3 totals 15 residues. CDR1 and CDR2 from the germline V gene are PRHDT and FYEKMQ (reference sequence). V lost 4 bases to trimming and J lost 5 bases; unmatched junction nucleotides: 10. This CDR3 is CASSSLGTSGHEQYF. CDR3 bases: TGTGCCAGCAGCTCCTTAGGGACTAGTGGCCACGAGCAGTACTTC.

CDR3 region: CSAWTGEVYEQYF. The CDR3 DNA follows: TGCAGTGCTTGGACAGGGGAAGTATACGAGCAGTACTTC. The chain carries TRBV20-1 and TRBJ2-7; 9 bases align to TRBD1. The CDR3 is 13 amino acids. V shed 5 bases, J shed 4 bases, and the junction held 6 bases outside the gene matches. From germline, CDR1 is DFQATT and CDR2 SNEGSKA (reference sequence).

This clonotype was counted ten times or more. The rearrangement joins TRBV2 to TRBJ2-3; 13 bases fit TRBD2. Trimming removed 6 bases from V and 0 bases from J; junction bases left unmatched: 12. The V gene's germline CDR1 is SNHLY and CDR2 FYNNEI. The CDR3 extends over 19 amino acids. The CDR3 here is CASSRGLAGVGFSTDTQYF. CDR3 bases: TGTGCCAGCAGCAGAGGACTAGCGGGAGTGGGGTTTAGCACAGATACGCAGTATTTT.

This clonotype has at least ten counts. The V gene is TRBV30, the J gene TRBJ2-2, with D uncertain. From germline, CDR1 is GTSNPN and CDR2 SVGIG (reference sequence). The CDR3 is made up of 14 amino acids. V was pared by 0 bases and J by 4 bases, with 9 bases between. CDR3 protein: CAWSVVFSTGELFF. As DNA, the CDR3 is TGTGCCTGGAGTGTCGTTTTCTCCACCGGGGAGCTGTTTTTT.

This chain links TRBV2 with TRBJ2-7, with D unresolved. The CDR3 sequence is 16 residues long. Trimming left V 6 bases short and J 3 bases short, with 21 bases between. Germline-derived CDR1 and CDR2 are SNHLY and FYNNEI. CDR3 coding DNA: TGTGCCAGCAGAGGAAGGGATAGCCCTACCCACTACGAGCAGTACTTC. Translated: CASRGRDSPTHYEQYF. Combining the CDR3 with reference TRBV2 and TRBJ2-7 gives the whole variable domain EPEVTQTPSHQVTQMGQEVILRCVPISNHLYFYWYRQILGQKVEFLVSFYNNEISEKSEIFDDQFSVERPDGSNFTLKIRSTKLEDSAMYFCASRGRDSPTHYEQYFGPGTRLTVT.

This clonotype came up a few times. This chain joins TRBV3-1 and TRBJ1-2; D gene unclear. The germline CDR1 and CDR2 sequences are LGHDT and YNNKEL (reference sequence). V lost 2 bases, J lost 4 bases, and 5 bases lay in between. CDR3 length: 12 residues. Here the CDR3 reads CASSQYSYGYTF. In DNA form, the CDR3 reads TGTGCCAGCAGCCAATACAGCTATGGCTACACCTTC.

This clonotype showed up many times. V and J are TRBV6-5 and TRBJ1-2; D not resolved. This CDR3 spans 13 amino acids. Per germline, CDR1 MNHEY and CDR2 SVGAGI. Trimming shortened V by 2 bases and J by 4 bases, and 8 bases separated the two germline ends. This chain's CDR3 is CASSYGPLYGYTF. The DNA for the CDR3 is TGTGCCAGCAGTTACGGCCCCCTCTATGGCTACACCTTC.

This clonotype appeared once. A much more abundant neighbour one base away suggests this may be a read error. This chain joins TRBV28 and TRBJ2-1; 11 positions agree with TRBD2. The trim removed 3 bases at V and 4 bases at J, leaving 11 bases unmatched. From germline, CDR1 is MDHEN and CDR2 SYDVKM. This CDR3 has 18 amino acids. The CDR3 loop reads CASSFELAGVSIYNEQFF. In DNA, the CDR3 is TGTGCCAGCAGTTTTGAACTAGCGGGGGTATCTATTTACAATGAGCAGTTCTTC.

This clonotype has only a few counts. The chain carries TRBV24-1 and TRBJ2-2; 11 bases are a match to TRBD1. The CDR3 loop spans 16 amino acids. Unmatched junction bases numbered 5, after V lost 2 bases and J lost 7 bases. CDR1 is KGHDR and CDR2 is SFDVKD in the germline V gene. For the CDR3, the DNA is TGTGCCACCAGTGATTGGGACAGGGGGGTTGTCGGGGAGCTGTTTTTT. Amino acids: CATSDWDRGVVGELFF.

This clonotype has ten or more counts. The chain joins TRBV20-1 to TRBJ2-1; no clear D gene. V lost 8 bases and J 10 bases, leaving 21 bases between the germline ends. Germline CDR1 reads DFQATT; CDR2 reads SNEGSKA (reference sequence). The CDR3 consists of 13 residues. The CDR3 region is CSTRKVGVREQFF. CDR3 DNA: TGCAGTACCCGAAAGGTCGGAGTCCGAGAGCAGTTCTTC.